One T cell receptor (beta chain) is described in this entry. What it binds is not known. This CDR3 contains 18 residues. Germline V gene data show CDR1 as SGHNT and CDR2 as YYREEE (reference sequence). The ends were cut back, 4 bases at V and 1 base at J, with 20 bases in the middle. The data were obtained in a study of cytomegalovirus exposure and HLA in healthy donors. The study, taken as a whole, reports: Reports indicated that the classifier achieved high specificity and sensitivity in diagnosing cytomegalovirus status.

Primers included in the PCR were 60 Vbeta and 13 Jbeta primers. The assay was immunoSEQ multiplex PCR, and TCRdb's table has in-frame clones only and misses some. The repertoire holds over 200,000 clones, with about 78% as singletons. Source material: PBMCs. The sequence was obtained from a male donor in good health and CMV-seronegative. The rearrangement uses TRBV5-4 and TRBJ2-2; possible D gene TRBD2, 5 bases. The CDR3 protein is CASSHGGASFLNTGELFF. The CDR3 nucleotides are TGTGCCAGCAGCCATGGAGGAGCTAGCTTCTTGAACACCGGGGAGCTGTTTTTT. The variable domain in full, completed from reference TRBV5-4 and TRBJ2-2, reads ETGVTQSPTHLIKTRGQQVTLRCSSQSGHNTVSWYQQALGQGPQFIFQYYREEENGRGNFPPRFSGLQFPNYSSELNVNALELDDSALYLCASSHGGASFLNTGELFFGEGSRLTVL.